This T cell receptor (beta chain) was sequenced during a study of blood T cells in healthy people across ages. A second PCR, run for 7 to 11 cycles, used a sample-barcoded 5' primer plus a J-beta primer mix. TCRdb recomputed calls from the 5' RACE reads with MiXCR, one row per CDR3 protein. The table records fewer than 900,000 distinct CDR3 sequences, around 34% of them present only once. This clonotype has just a few counts. Germline CDR1 is DFQATT and CDR2 is SNEGSKA (reference sequence). V was clipped by 3 bases and J by 5 bases; unmatched bases: 13. This CDR3 comprises 16 residues. The donors, all healthy, were Caucasians living in Russia, aged roughly 6 to 100. The authors isolated at least 6.5 million PBMCs per sample.

This chain joins TRBV20-1 and TRBJ2-3; 8 bases fit TRBD1. The sequenced sample consisted of blood. This clonotype originated in a man aged 18 to 30 in good health. The CDR3 region has the DNA TGCAGTGCTAGTTTGGGGACAGGAATGTTTGGAGATACGCAGTATTTT. It is translated as CSASLGTGMFGDTQYF.